This T cell receptor (beta chain) was captured by sequencing in a study of blood T cell repertoires in COVID-19. Trimming removed 6 bases from V and 3 bases from J; junction bases left unmatched: 5. CDR3 length: 13 amino acids. Germline V lookup: CDR1 SGHTA, CDR2 FQGNSA. Clones were read by immunoSEQ multiplex PCR, and TCRdb kept only the in-frame ones, dropping some. In the table there are a few hundred thousand clones, around 83% of which are singletons. This chain uses TRBV7-2 with TRBJ2-7, with 7 positions matching TRBD1. Sequencing was done on a sample of peripheral blood. The source is a woman between 45 and 60 years old with acute or convalescent COVID-19. Written as DNA, the CDR3 is TGTGCCAGCAGTTCGACAGGGCTCTACGAGCAGTACTTC. Its protein is CASSSTGLYEQYF.